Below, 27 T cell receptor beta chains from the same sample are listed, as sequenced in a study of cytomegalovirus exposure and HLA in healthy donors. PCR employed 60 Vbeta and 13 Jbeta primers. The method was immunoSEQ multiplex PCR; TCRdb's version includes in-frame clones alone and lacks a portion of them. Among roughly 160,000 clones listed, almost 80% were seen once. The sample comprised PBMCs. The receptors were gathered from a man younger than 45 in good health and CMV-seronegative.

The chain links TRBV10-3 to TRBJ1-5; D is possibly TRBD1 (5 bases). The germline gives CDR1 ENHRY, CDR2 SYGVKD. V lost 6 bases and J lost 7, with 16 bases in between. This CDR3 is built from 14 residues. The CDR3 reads CAIRESGGGQPQHF. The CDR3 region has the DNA TGTGCCATCAGGGAGAGTGGGGGAGGGCAGCCCCAGCATTTT.

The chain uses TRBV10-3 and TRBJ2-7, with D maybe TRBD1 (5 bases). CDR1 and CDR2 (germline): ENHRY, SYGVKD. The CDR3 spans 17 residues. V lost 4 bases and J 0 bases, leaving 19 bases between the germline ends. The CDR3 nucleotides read TGTGCCATCAGTGTCCCTCTTCTGGCAGGGCGCTCCTACGAGCAGTACTTC. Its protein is CAISVPLLAGRSYEQYF.

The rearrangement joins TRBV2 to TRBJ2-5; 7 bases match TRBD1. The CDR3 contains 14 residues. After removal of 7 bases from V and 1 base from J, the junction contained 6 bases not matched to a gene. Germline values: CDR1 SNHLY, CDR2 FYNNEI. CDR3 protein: CASINTGVQETQYF. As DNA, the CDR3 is TGTGCCAGCATCAACACAGGGGTCCAAGAGACCCAGTACTTC.

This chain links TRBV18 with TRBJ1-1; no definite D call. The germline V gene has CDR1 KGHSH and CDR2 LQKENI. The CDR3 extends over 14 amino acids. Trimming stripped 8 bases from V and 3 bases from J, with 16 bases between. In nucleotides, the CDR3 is TGTGCCAGCCAGGAGGGCGGGGATTACACTGAAGCTTTCTTT. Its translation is CASQEGGDYTEAFF.

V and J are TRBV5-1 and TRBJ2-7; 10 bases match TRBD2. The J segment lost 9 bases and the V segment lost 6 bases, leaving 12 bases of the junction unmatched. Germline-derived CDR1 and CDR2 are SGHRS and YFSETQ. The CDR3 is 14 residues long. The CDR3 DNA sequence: TGCGCCAGCAATCTAGCGGGGGACCAGGGGGCGCAGTACTTC. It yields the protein CASNLAGDQGAQYF.

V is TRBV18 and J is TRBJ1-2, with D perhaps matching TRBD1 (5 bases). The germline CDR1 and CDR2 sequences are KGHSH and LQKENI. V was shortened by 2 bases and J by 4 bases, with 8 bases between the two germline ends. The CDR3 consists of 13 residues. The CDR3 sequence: CASSPDSSYGYTF. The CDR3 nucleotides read TGTGCCAGCTCACCAGACAGCTCCTATGGCTACACCTTC.

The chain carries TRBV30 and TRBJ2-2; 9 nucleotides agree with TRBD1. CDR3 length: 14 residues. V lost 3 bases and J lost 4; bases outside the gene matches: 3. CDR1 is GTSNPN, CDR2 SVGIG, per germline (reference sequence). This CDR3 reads CAWRGQGLTGELFF. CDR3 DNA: TGTGCCTGGAGGGGACAGGGCCTCACCGGGGAGCTGTTTTTT.

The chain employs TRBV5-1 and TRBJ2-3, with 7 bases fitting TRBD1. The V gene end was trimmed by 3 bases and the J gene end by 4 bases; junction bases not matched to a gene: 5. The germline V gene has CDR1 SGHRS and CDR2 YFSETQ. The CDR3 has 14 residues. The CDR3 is CASSYRQGADTQYF. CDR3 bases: TGCGCCAGCAGCTATCGACAGGGCGCAGATACGCAGTATTTT.

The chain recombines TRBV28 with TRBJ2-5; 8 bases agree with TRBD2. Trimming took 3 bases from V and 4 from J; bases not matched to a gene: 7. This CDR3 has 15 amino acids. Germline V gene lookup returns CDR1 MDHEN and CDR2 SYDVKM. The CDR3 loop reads CASSLPGLGRETQYF. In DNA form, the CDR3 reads TGTGCCAGCAGTTTGCCGGGACTAGGACGAGAGACCCAGTACTTC.

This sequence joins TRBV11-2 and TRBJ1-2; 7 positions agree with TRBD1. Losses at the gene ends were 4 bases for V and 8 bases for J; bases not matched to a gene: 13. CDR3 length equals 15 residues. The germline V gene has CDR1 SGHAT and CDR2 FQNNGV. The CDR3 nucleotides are TGTGCCAGCAGCTCGCAACAGGGGACCTATGTGGGCTACACCTTC. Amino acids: CASSSQQGTYVGYTF.

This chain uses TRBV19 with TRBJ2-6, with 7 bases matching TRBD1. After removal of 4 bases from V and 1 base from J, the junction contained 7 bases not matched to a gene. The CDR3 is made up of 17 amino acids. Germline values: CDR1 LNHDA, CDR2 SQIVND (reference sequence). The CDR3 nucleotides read TGTGCCAGTAGTAATCCGACAGGGTATTCTGGGGCCAACGTCCTGACTTTC. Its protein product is CASSNPTGYSGANVLTF.

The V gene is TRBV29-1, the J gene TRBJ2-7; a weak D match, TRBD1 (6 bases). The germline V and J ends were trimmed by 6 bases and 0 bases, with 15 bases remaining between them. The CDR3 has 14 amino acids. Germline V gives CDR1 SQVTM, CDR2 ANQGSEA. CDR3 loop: CSVGDRRLSYEQYF. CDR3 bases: TGCAGCGTAGGTGACAGGAGACTCTCCTACGAGCAGTACTTC.

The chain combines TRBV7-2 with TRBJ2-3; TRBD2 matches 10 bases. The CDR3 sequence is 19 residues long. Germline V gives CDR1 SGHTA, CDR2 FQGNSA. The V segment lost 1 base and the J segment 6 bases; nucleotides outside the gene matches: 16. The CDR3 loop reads CASSLGPAGSGGELDTQYF. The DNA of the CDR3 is TGTGCCAGCAGCTTAGGGCCCGCCGGGAGCGGGGGGGAGTTGGATACGCAGTATTTT.

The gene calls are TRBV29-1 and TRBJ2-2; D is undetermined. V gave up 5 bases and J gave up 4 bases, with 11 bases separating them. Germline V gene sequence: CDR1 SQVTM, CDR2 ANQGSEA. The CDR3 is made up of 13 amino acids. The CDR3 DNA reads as TGCAGCGTTTCTAAGGAGCTCACCGGGGAGCTGTTTTTT. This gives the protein CSVSKELTGELFF.

The CDR3 here is CASSYRGQYLGTEAFF. The CDR3 bases are TGTGCCAGCAGTTACAGGGGCCAGTATTTGGGCACTGAAGCTTTCTTT. The chain employs TRBV6-5 and TRBJ1-1, with D perhaps matching TRBD1 (5 bases). The germline CDR1 and CDR2 sequences are MNHEY and SVGAGI. CDR3 length: 16 amino acids. Trimming pared 2 bases from V and 4 bases from J, leaving 17 bases between.

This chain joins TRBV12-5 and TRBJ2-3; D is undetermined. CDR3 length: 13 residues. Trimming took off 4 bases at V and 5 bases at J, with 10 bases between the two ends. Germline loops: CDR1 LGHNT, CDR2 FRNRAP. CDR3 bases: TGTGCTAGTGGTTCCCCGCTAATAGATACGCAGTATTTT. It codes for CASGSPLIDTQYF.

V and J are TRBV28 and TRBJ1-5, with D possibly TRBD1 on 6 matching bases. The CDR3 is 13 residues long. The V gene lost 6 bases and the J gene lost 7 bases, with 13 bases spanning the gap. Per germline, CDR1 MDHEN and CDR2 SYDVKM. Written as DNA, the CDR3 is TGTGCCAGCAGCTCACAGGGTTTCCAGCCCCAGCATTTT. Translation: CASSSQGFQPQHF.

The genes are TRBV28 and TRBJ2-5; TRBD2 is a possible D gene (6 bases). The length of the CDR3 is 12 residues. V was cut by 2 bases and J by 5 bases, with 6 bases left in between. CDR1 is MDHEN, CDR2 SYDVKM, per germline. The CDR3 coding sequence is TGTGCCAGCAGTTTAGCGGGGGAGACCCAGTACTTC. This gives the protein CASSLAGETQYF.

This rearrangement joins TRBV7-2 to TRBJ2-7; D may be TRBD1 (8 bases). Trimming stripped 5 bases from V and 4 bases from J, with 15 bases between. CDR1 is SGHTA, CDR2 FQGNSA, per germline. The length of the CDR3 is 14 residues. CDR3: CASSLTGEGYEQYF. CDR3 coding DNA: TGTGCCAGCAGCCTGACAGGGGAGGGGTACGAGCAGTACTTC.

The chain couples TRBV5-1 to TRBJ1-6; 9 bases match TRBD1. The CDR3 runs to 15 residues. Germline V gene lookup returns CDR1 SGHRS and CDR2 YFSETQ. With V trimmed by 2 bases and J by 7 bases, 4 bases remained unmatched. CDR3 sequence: CASSLRGQGNSPLHF. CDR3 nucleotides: TGCGCCAGCAGCTTACGGGGACAGGGCAATTCACCCCTCCACTTT.

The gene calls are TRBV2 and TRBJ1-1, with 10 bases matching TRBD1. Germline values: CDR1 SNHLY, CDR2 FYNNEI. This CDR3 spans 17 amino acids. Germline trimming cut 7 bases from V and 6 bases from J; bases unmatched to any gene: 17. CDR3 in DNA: TGTGCCAGCACCCGCTCCAGGACAGGGGGAGGGGTGCCTGAAGCTTTCTTT. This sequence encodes CASTRSRTGGGVPEAFF.

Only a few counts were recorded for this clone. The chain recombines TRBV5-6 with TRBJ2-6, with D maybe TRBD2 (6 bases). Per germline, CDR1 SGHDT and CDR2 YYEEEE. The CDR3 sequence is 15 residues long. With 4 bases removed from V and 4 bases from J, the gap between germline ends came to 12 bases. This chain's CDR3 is CASSPAGSGANVLTF. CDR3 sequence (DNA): TGTGCCAGCAGCCCTGCGGGGTCCGGGGCCAACGTCCTGACTTTC.

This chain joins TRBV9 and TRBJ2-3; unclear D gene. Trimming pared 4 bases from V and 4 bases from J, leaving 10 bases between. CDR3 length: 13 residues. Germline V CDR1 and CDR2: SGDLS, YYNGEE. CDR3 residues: CASSPDNPDTQYF. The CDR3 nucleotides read TGTGCCAGCAGCCCCGACAACCCAGATACGCAGTATTTT.

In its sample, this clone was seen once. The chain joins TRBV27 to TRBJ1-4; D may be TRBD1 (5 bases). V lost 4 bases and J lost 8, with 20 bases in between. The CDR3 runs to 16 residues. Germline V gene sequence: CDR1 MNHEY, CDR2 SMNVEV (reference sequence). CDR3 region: CASSSFGGEVGEKLFF. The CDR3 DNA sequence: TGTGCCAGCAGTTCTTTCGGGGGGGAAGTCGGAGAAAAACTGTTTTTT. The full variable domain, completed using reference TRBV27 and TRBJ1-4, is EAQVTQNPRYLITVTGKKLTVTCSQNMNHEYMSWYRQDPGLGLRQIYYSMNVEVTDKGDVPEGYKVSRKEKRNFPLILESPSPNQTSLYFCASSSFGGEVGEKLFFGSGTQLSVL.

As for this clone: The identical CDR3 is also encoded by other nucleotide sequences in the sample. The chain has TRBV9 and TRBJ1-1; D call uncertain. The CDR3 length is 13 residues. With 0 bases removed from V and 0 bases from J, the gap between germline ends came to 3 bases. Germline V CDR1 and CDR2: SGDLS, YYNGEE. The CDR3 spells CASSVAVNTEAFF. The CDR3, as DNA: TGTGCCAGCAGCGTAGCGGTGAACACTGAAGCTTTCTTT.

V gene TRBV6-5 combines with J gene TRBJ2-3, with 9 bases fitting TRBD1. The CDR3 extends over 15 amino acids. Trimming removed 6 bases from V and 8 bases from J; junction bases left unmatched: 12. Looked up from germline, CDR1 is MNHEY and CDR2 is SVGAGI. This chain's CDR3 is CASSPGQGLLGTQYF. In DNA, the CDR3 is TGTGCCAGCAGCCCGGGACAGGGTCTTTTGGGTACGCAGTATTTT.

The CDR3 reads CAISESASGNTDTQYF. For the CDR3, the DNA is TGTGCCATCAGTGAGTCCGCTAGCGGTAACACAGATACGCAGTATTTT. The V gene is TRBV10-3, the J gene TRBJ2-3; TRBD2 aligns across 7 bases. This CDR3 contains 16 residues. The germline CDR1 and CDR2 sequences are ENHRY and SYGVKD. V was clipped by 0 bases and J by 2 bases; unmatched bases: 5.